A single TCR beta chain is shown here with its context. Its antigen is still unknown. The CDR3 has 15 residues. V was shortened by 11 bases and J by 8 bases, with 22 bases between the two germline ends. Looked up from germline, CDR1 is SGHTA and CDR2 is FQGNSA. The data stem from a study of T cell repertoires in cytomegalovirus infection. Via MiXCR, TCRdb re-called the reads, giving one row per CDR3 protein. The sample contains 450,000 to 600,000 distinct CDR3 sequences, approximately 42% of which appear only once. The source of this sequence is a human donor in good health (CMV status not recorded). Some clones in this sample may be carry-over from other donors' samples. The rearrangement links TRBV7-2 to TRBJ1-6; perhaps TRBD1 as D (6 bases). The material sequenced was cultured PBMCs, taken from culture after CMV antigen stimulation. CDR3 coding DNA: TGTGCCGGGACATCTCCTGGCGGGCGATATTCACCCCTCCACTTT. Translating it yields CAGTSPGGRYSPLHF.